A single sample gave rise to the 15 T cell receptor beta chains below, sequenced in a study of blood T cell repertoires in COVID-19. The data were produced by immunoSEQ multiplex PCR, yet TCRdb's version contains in-frame clones alone and is incomplete. The profile shows over 90,000 clones, approximately 79% of them singletons. The specimen was peripheral blood. Receptors were obtained from a man aged 65 to 79 with COVID-19, enrolled during active disease.

This clone was counted a single time. The chain combines TRBV30 with TRBJ2-6; D is perhaps TRBD2 (5 bases). With 0 bases removed from V and 2 bases from J, the gap between germline ends came to 5 bases. Germline CDR1 and CDR2: GTSNPN and SVGIG (reference sequence). The CDR3 is 14 amino acids. This chain's CDR3 is CAWSVGAGANVLTF. CDR3 nucleotides: TGTGCCTGGAGTGTCGGGGCTGGGGCCAACGTCCTGACTTTC.

The chain is built from TRBV7-8 and TRBJ1-5; D uncertain. Trimming pared 2 bases from V and 4 bases from J, leaving 3 bases between. The germline V gene encodes CDR1 SGHVS and CDR2 FQNEAQ. The length of the CDR3 is 12 residues. CDR3 region: CASSLPNQPQHF. For the CDR3, the DNA is TGTGCCAGCAGCTTACCGAATCAGCCCCAGCATTTT.

V gene TRBV10-3 combines with J gene TRBJ1-1, with D possibly TRBD1 on 6 matching bases. The germline V gene has CDR1 ENHRY and CDR2 SYGVKD. This CDR3 comprises 15 residues. V lost 8 bases and J 5 bases, leaving 21 bases between the germline ends. Here the CDR3 reads CAIGKGGGGFTEAFF. The CDR3 nucleotides are TGTGCCATCGGGAAAGGGGGGGGCGGATTTACTGAAGCTTTCTTT.

The chain links TRBV25-1 to TRBJ2-5, with 8 bases matching TRBD1. The germline CDR1 and CDR2 sequences are MGHDK and SYGVNS. This CDR3 is built from 13 residues. The V and J ends lost 7 bases and 4 bases, in that order; junction bases with no gene match: 5. CDR3 protein: CASMTGAAETQYF. CDR3 DNA: TGTGCCAGCATGACAGGGGCGGCAGAGACCCAGTACTTC.

The gene calls are TRBV10-3 and TRBJ1-1; TRBD1 might be the D (5 bases). V lost 10 bases and J 0 bases, leaving 15 bases between the germline ends. CDR1 is ENHRY and CDR2 is SYGVKD in the germline V gene. The CDR3 consists of 14 residues. Here the CDR3 DNA reads TGTGCCACCACTGACAGTAACATGAACACTGAAGCTTTCTTT. Protein sequence: CATTDSNMNTEAFF.

This clone was detected ten times or more. The chain couples TRBV6-6 to TRBJ2-7; 10 nucleotides line up with TRBD2. This CDR3 is built from 20 residues. V trimming: 6 bases; J trimming: 0 bases; junction bases outside the gene matches: 20. The germline gives CDR1 MNHNY, CDR2 SVGAGI (reference sequence). CDR3 in DNA: TGTGCCAGCAGCACGGGGGGGCTTAGCGGGAGGAAATGGGGCTCCTACGAGCAGTACTTC. It is translated as CASSTGGLSGRKWGSYEQYF.

This clone was recorded a few times. The chain couples TRBV11-1 to TRBJ1-4; 9 bases are shared with TRBD1. This CDR3 contains 14 residues. Germline V lookup: CDR1 SGHAT, CDR2 FQDESV (reference sequence). Germline trimming cut 5 bases from V and 8 bases from J; bases unmatched to any gene: 6. CDR3 region: CASSGGTGREKLFF. The DNA for the CDR3 is TGTGCCAGCAGCGGTGGGACAGGGAGAGAAAAACTGTTTTTT.

The genes are TRBV4-1 and TRBJ2-7, with D perhaps TRBD1 (5 bases). Between the trimmed V and J ends, which lost 1 base and 6 bases, there was a span of 16 bases. This CDR3 has 15 residues. Germline CDR1 reads MGHRA; CDR2 reads YSYEKL. The CDR3 region has the DNA TGCGCCAGCAGCCAAGTGTCAGGGAAAAGTTTCGAGCAGTACTTC. Its translation is CASSQVSGKSFEQYF.

This sequence joins TRBV7-2 and TRBJ1-3; D might be TRBD1 (5 bases). Looked up from germline, CDR1 is SGHTA and CDR2 is FQGNSA. This CDR3 region has 16 residues. V was cut by 5 bases and J by 0 bases, with 14 bases left in between. CDR3 DNA: TGTGCCAGCAGCCCTGACCCGACAGCCTCTGGAAACACCATATATTTT. Protein sequence: CASSPDPTASGNTIYF.

V usage is TRBV7-2 and J usage is TRBJ2-1; TRBD2 is a possible D gene (6 bases). There are 13 residues in the CDR3. Germline CDR1 reads SGHTA; CDR2 reads FQGNSA. With 6 bases removed from V and 4 bases from J, the gap between germline ends came to 10 bases. Here the CDR3 reads CASRSGTYNEQFF. The CDR3 DNA reads as TGTGCCAGCAGATCCGGGACTTACAATGAGCAGTTCTTC. Using reference TRBV7-2 and TRBJ2-1 for the parts outside the CDR3, the full variable domain is GAGVSQSPSNKVTEKGKDVELRCDPISGHTALYWYRQSLGQGLEFLIYFQGNSAPDKSGLPSDRFSAERTGGSVSTLTIQRTQQEDSAVYLCASRSGTYNEQFFGPGTRLTVL.

The chain recombines TRBV3-1 (or the pseudogene TRBV3-2) with TRBJ2-7, with 9 nucleotides matching TRBD1. CDR3 length: 14 amino acids. Germline assignment: CDR1 LGHDT and CDR2 YNNKEL (reference sequence). V dropped 3 bases and J dropped 4; count of bases not matched to a gene: 4. The DNA for the CDR3 is TGTGCCAGCAGCCATGACAGGGGGTCGTACGAGCAGTACTTC. The encoded protein is CASSHDRGSYEQYF.

The rearrangement joins TRBV6-2 or TRBV6-3 to TRBJ2-1, with 7 bases aligning to TRBD2. The J segment lost 4 bases and the V segment lost 4 bases, leaving 7 bases of the junction unmatched. The CDR3 totals 15 residues. Germline-derived CDR1 and CDR2 are MNHEY and SVGEGT. For the CDR3, the DNA is TGTGCCAGCAGTTTACGGGGGAGGGAGTACAATGAGCAGTTCTTC. Amino acids: CASSLRGREYNEQFF.

The V and J genes are TRBV19 and TRBJ1-1; D remains ambiguous. V lost 3 bases, J lost 7 bases, and 12 bases lay in between. CDR1 LNHDA and CDR2 SQIVND come from the germline V gene (reference sequence). The CDR3 extends over 13 amino acids. The CDR3 nucleotides read TGTGCCAGTAGTATCCCCATGGCCCTTGAAGCTTTCTTT. Translation: CASSIPMALEAFF.

This chain joins TRBV29-1 and TRBJ2-3; 9 bases line up with TRBD2. Germline V CDR1 and CDR2: SQVTM, ANQGSEA. CDR3 size: 13 residues. V was pared by 6 bases and J by 6 bases, with 7 bases of the junction left unmatched. DNA for the CDR3: TGCAGCGTCAATAGCGGGAGATGGGATACGCAGTATTTT. Translated, it gives CSVNSGRWDTQYF.

The chain recombines TRBV30 with TRBJ1-5, with no clear D. V was trimmed by 0 bases and J by 1 base, leaving 4 bases between them. This CDR3 has 13 residues. In germline, CDR1 is GTSNPN, CDR2 SVGIG (reference sequence). The CDR3 DNA reads as TGTGCCTGGAGTGTACGGAGCAATCAGCCCCAGCATTTT. Translated: CAWSVRSNQPQHF.